This T cell receptor (beta chain) originates from a study of PD-1 blockade in classical Hodgkin lymphoma. Relapses following autologous stem cell transplantation were seen in all patients, with brentuximab vedotin exposure varying. TCRdb's copy holds only in-frame clones and misses some; the assay was immunoSEQ multiplex PCR. The data contain under 75,000 clones, more than 70% of them singletons. The CDR3 runs 14 residues. With V trimmed by 5 bases and J by 2 bases, 5 bases remained unmatched. Germline assignment: CDR1 SEHNR and CDR2 FQNEAQ (reference sequence). Study-level points and caveats: Compared with healthy donors, newly diagnosed patients reportedly showed lower baseline TCR diversity. Complete responders started with a diversity level that resembled newly diagnosed patients at baseline.

For this clone: Its specificity is not known.

This receptor was identified in a human donor with classical Hodgkin lymphoma. The rearrangement joins TRBV7-9 to TRBJ2-7, with TRBD1 matching 8 bases. Sample: peripheral blood mononuclear cells (PBMCs), taken before the second cycle of nivolumab. CDR3 bases: TGTGCCAGCAGCGCCGACAGGGGTACCTACGAGCAGTACTTC. As protein: CASSADRGTYEQYF.